This T cell receptor beta chain is drawn from a study of T cell responses to AZD1222 COVID-19 vaccine. The germline CDR1 and CDR2 sequences are SGDLS and YYNGEE. V was clipped by 0 bases and J by 5 bases; unmatched bases: 3. The CDR3 sequence is 16 residues long. Second doses at about 4 or about 12 weeks were pooled. This clone showed up just a few times. The antigen remains unidentified. Assay used: immunoSEQ multiplex PCR; TCRdb lists only in-frame clones, some missing. Altogether 95,000 or so clones are present, 91% being singletons, with the ten largest covering 6.5% to 10%. Study-level points and caveats: Nearly half of unique spike-specific TCRs reportedly avoided B.1.351 and B.1.1.7 mutated regions.

The rearrangement joins TRBV9 to TRBJ2-2; 11 bases are a match to TRBD2. The TCR originated in an adult who received the AZD1222 COVID-19 vaccine. The sequencing here drew on peripheral blood, taken 28 days after the second AZD1222 dose. In DNA form, the CDR3 reads TGTGCCAGCAGCGTAGAGACTAGCGGGACTACCGGGGAGCTGTTTTTT. Translated, it gives CASSVETSGTTGELFF.